This TCR beta chain was sequenced in a study of T cells in Graves' hyperthyroidism and ophthalmopathy. The CDR3 is made up of 14 amino acids. V lost 0 bases, J lost 4 bases, and 10 bases lay in between. CDR1 SGDLS and CDR2 YYNGEE come from the germline V gene. TCR beta CDR3 sequences were amplified from RNA transcripts. RT-PCR in the first round (using the HTBI primer set) targeted the TCR CDR3. One entry per CDR3 protein, called by TCRdb with MiXCR from the multiplex PCR reads. The sample has around 620,000 distinct CDR3 sequences, 14% seen once. The chain links TRBV9 to TRBJ1-1, with D unclear. The sample was blood. The origin of this receptor is a woman aged 18-35 years with Graves' ophthalmopathy. The DNA for the CDR3 is TGTGCCAGCAGCGTAGGAGAGTCCATCACTGAAGCTTTCTTT. Residues: CASSVGESITEAFF. Full variable domain (rest looked up from reference TRBV9 and TRBJ1-1): DSGVTQTPKHLITATGQRVTLRCSPRSGDLSVYWYQQSLDQGLQFLIQYYNGEERAKGNILERFSAQQFPDLHSELNLSSLELGDSALYFCASSVGESITEAFFGQGTRLTVV.